Listed below are T cell receptor beta chains from one sample, sequenced in a study of identifying expanded T cells in peripheral blood. Clones were read by immunoSEQ multiplex PCR, and TCRdb kept only the in-frame ones, dropping some. The table records some 77,000 clones, 70% to 90% of them present only once. Sequenced material: blood. These receptors came from a person aged 18 to 70 in good health. CDR3s include the opening cysteine and the closing phenylalanine or tryptophan. D genes are given only for firm matches. A clone size is listed for some rows: how often the clone was seen (once, few, many), or a class if it is expanded.

cdr3_nt	cdr3_aa	d_call	j_call	v_call	clone_size
TGTGCCAGCAGCTTGAGTGGACGTTTGGCCAAAAACATTCAGTACTTC	CASSLSGRLAKNIQYF	-	TRBJ2-4	TRBV5-6	-
TGTGCCAGCAGCCCACCAGGGAGGGCCACCCAAGAGACCCAGTACTTC	CASSPPGRATQETQYF	TRBD2	TRBJ2-5	TRBV5-4	-
TGTGCCAGCAGCCCCTGGTCAGGGGGCGATGAGCAGTTCTTC	CASSPWSGGDEQFF	TRBD1	TRBJ2-1	TRBV11-2	-
TGTGCCAGCAGTCGAACCTCCGGGACCGGGGGGCACGAGCAGTACTTC	CASSRTSGTGGHEQYF	-	TRBJ2-7	TRBV6-6	-
TGCGCCAGCAGCTTGAGCCCGGGTTCCGATGAAAAACTGTTTTTT	CASSLSPGSDEKLFF	-	TRBJ1-4	TRBV5-1	-
TGTGCCAGCAGCTTGGTTTCAGGGGGCTCGGACGAGCAGTACTTC	CASSLVSGGSDEQYF	TRBD1	TRBJ2-7	TRBV5-4	once
TGTGCCAGCAGCCCCGATACCTATGGCTACACCTTC	CASSPDTYGYTF	-	TRBJ1-2	TRBV7-2	-
TGTGCCAGCAGCTTAGAGGAAGGCTCCTATAATTCACCCCTCCACTTT	CASSLEEGSYNSPLHF	-	TRBJ1-6	TRBV7-8	-
TGCGCCAGCAGCTCTTTGGGACAGGGGCAAGAGACCCAGTACTTC	CASSSLGQGQETQYF	TRBD1	TRBJ2-5	TRBV5-1	-
TGTGCCAGCAGCGGGGAGCGGGCCCGAAGCTCCTACAATGAGCAGTTCTTC	CASSGERARSSYNEQFF	-	TRBJ2-1	TRBV7-8	-
TGTGCCAGCAGCTTAGGGGACAGGGGTCGGGAAAAACTGTTTTTT	CASSLGDRGREKLFF	TRBD1	TRBJ1-4	TRBV7-9	-
TGCGCCAGCAGCCAACCGGGACAGGCCACAGATACGCAGTATTTT	CASSQPGQATDTQYF	TRBD1	TRBJ2-3	TRBV4-3	-
TGTGCCAGCAGTTACGGGGACGCGGGTAACACTGAAGCTTTCTTT	CASSYGDAGNTEAFF	-	TRBJ1-1	TRBV6-5	-
TGTGCCAGCAGCTTAGGTTACCCTAAACTGAAAGGGCAGTTCTTC	CASSLGYPKLKGQFF	-	TRBJ2-1	TRBV7-9	-
TGTGCCAGTAGTGCGGTGAGGTTCCCCTACGAGCAGTACTTC	CASSAVRFPYEQYF	-	TRBJ2-7	TRBV19	-
TGTGCCAGCTCACCGGTCCCCCTAGATTACGAGCAGTACTTC	CASSPVPLDYEQYF	-	TRBJ2-7	TRBV18	-
TGTGCCAGCAGTTGGACTAGCGGGGGCCATCGACACGAGCAGTACTTC	CASSWTSGGHRHEQYF	TRBD2	TRBJ2-7	TRBV28	once
TGTGCCAGTTGGGGGGGACAGTTAAATCAGCCCCAGCATTTT	CASWGGQLNQPQHF	TRBD1	TRBJ1-5	TRBV27	-
TGTGCCAGCAGCTTATCGTCTACGAGTGAGCAGTTCTTC	CASSLSSTSEQFF	-	TRBJ2-1	TRBV7-7	-
TGTGCCAGCAGGACAGGGTCTAATGAGCAGTTCTTC	CASRTGSNEQFF	TRBD1	TRBJ2-1	TRBV6-5	-
TGTGCCAGCAGTAGCGGGGCAGCCTACGAGCAGTACTTC	CASSSGAAYEQYF	TRBD2	TRBJ2-7	TRBV5-6	once
TGCGCCAGCAGCCAAGGTTCGGTACGGTTCGACTACGAGCAGTACTTC	CASSQGSVRFDYEQYF	-	TRBJ2-7	TRBV4-1	-
TGTGCCAGCAGCGGAACAGGAGCCTACGAGCAGTACTTC	CASSGTGAYEQYF	-	TRBJ2-7	TRBV7-6	-
TGTGCCAGCAGCCCGACCGGACAGGGGATAGAGACCCAGTACTTC	CASSPTGQGIETQYF	TRBD1	TRBJ2-5	TRBV7-2	once
TGTGCCAGTAGTATAGCACAGTATAGCAATCAGCCCCAGCATTTT	CASSIAQYSNQPQHF	-	TRBJ1-5	TRBV19	-
TGTGCCACCAGCAGAGATAAGGCGACGACACATGAGCAGTTCTTC	CATSRDKATTHEQFF	-	TRBJ2-1	TRBV15	-
TGTGCCAGTAGTATTTTCCACCAGGGAGGACAGATCGCCAATCAGCCCCAGCATTTT	CASSIFHQGGQIANQPQHF	-	TRBJ1-5	TRBV19	-
TGTGCCAGCAGCCCCGGGACAGCCGATTCTCCAGACGAGCAGTACTTC	CASSPGTADSPDEQYF	TRBD1	TRBJ2-7	TRBV5-6	-
TGTGCCAGCAGTTATCGGAGGGGGAACACTGAAGCTTTCTTT	CASSYRRGNTEAFF	-	TRBJ1-1	TRBV6-6	-
TGTGCCAGCAGAGTCCTTGGGACAGATACGCAGTATTTT	CASRVLGTDTQYF	-	TRBJ2-3	TRBV7-2	-
TGTGCCATCAGTGCCGCTACCGGGGAGCTGTTTTTT	CAISAATGELFF	-	TRBJ2-2	TRBV10-3	-
TGTGCCTCCCTCGGGGGAAACACTGAAGCTTTCTTT	CASLGGNTEAFF	-	TRBJ1-1	TRBV19	-
TGTGCCAGCAGCGCCGGACGTGCCTACAATGAGCAGTTCTTC	CASSAGRAYNEQFF	-	TRBJ2-1	TRBV11-2	-
TGTGCCAGCAGCTTCTCTTTATTTGGGGAGCAGTTCTTC	CASSFSLFGEQFF	-	TRBJ2-1	TRBV11-2	-
TGTGCCAGCAGTAAGGGGACAGATACGCAGTATTTT	CASSKGTDTQYF	-	TRBJ2-3	TRBV13	-
TGTGCCAGCAGTTACGTGGCAGGATCGGGGGGCTACACCTTC	CASSYVAGSGGYTF	-	TRBJ1-2	TRBV6-5	-
TGTGCCAGCAGCCAATTCCAGGGACGTAAACCCCCCACGGAAGGCTACACCTTC	CASSQFQGRKPPTEGYTF	-	TRBJ1-2	TRBV4-2	-
TGCAGCGTCGCGTTAGCGGGGGGAACCCTCAATGAGCAGTTCTTC	CSVALAGGTLNEQFF	TRBD2	TRBJ2-1	TRBV29-1	-
TGTGCCAGCAGCTCCCCGACAGGGATCGGCGGCTACACCTTC	CASSSPTGIGGYTF	TRBD1	TRBJ1-2	TRBV7-9	-
TGTGCCAGTAGTATCGGGAGGCCGGGAAATGAGCAGTTCTTC	CASSIGRPGNEQFF	TRBD2	TRBJ2-1	TRBV19	-
TGTGCCAGCAGCCCCCTGGGGGGGAGGCGGAACACTGAAGCTTTCTTT	CASSPLGGRRNTEAFF	-	TRBJ1-1	TRBV11-2	-
TGTGCCAGTAGTATAACGGGACAGGGGAACACCGGGGAGCTGTTTTTT	CASSITGQGNTGELFF	TRBD1	TRBJ2-2	TRBV19	few
TGTGCCAGCAGCAACCTGGGACAGGGTGAGTACGAGCAGTACTTC	CASSNLGQGEYEQYF	TRBD1	TRBJ2-7	TRBV5-6	-
TGTGCCAGCAGCTTCCCCGGGAGCGGAACGAACACTGAAGCTTTCTTT	CASSFPGSGTNTEAFF	-	TRBJ1-1	TRBV7-9	-